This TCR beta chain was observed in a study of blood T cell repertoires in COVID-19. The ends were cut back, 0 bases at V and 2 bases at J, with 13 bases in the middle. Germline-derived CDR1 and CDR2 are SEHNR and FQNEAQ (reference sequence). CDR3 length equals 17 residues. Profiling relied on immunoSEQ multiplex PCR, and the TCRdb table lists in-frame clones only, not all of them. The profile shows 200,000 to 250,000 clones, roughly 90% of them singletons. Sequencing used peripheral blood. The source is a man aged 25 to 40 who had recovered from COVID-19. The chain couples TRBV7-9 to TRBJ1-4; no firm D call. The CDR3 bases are TGTGCCAGCAGCTTAGCTTTGTGGAGGCCCACTAATGAAAAACTGTTTTTT. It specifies CASSLALWRPTNEKLFF.